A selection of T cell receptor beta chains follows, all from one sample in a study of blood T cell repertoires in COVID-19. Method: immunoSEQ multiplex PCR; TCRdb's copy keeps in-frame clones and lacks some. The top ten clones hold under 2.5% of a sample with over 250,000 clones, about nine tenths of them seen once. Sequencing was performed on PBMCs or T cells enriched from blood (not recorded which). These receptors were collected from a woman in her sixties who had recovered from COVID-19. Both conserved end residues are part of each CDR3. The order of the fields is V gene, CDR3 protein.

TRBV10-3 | CAISEAGQMNTEAFF
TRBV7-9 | CASSLAGQEYGYTF
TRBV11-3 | CASSSSGRDYEQYF
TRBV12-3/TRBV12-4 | CASSLGGWTEAFF
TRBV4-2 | CASSQEKGTRGLAGGWRAYEQYF
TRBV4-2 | CASSSSLTEGALHF
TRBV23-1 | CASSCPVRGVNEQFF
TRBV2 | CASSEGTGREKLFF
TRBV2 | CASRERESEQFF
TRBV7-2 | CASSLDTGGLGTEAFF
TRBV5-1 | CASRVVASYNEQFF
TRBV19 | CASSARGIQYF
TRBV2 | CASSEGLGADTQYF
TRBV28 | CASRPPGGRLTGELFF
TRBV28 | CASSFVYPYEQYF
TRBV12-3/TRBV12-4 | CASSLRGISPLHF
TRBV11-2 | CASSLGLAGAKETQYF
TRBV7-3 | CASSSVPDNEQFF
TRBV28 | CASSPGGGDLGEKLFF
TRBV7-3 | CASSQTGITEAFF
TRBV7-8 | CASSLRVGGGTDTQYF
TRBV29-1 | CSVVGQAVGTEAFF
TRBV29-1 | CSARDNFLNIQYF
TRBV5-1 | CASSTQGEVNYGYTF
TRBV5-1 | CASSSGQGGVYDEKLFF
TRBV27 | CASSPYPGGSTRGYTF
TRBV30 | CAWSRQGGEQYF
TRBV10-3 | CAISESTGIPYNEQFF
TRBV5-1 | CASSLVGASLKETQYF
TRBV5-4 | CASSLDSGTVRGNIQYF
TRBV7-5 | CARSLSIPGVNTEAFF
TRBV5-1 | CASTFTGTGGEKLFF
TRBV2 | CASRSRLAGSQETQYF
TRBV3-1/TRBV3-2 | CASSSHTDTQYF
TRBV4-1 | CASSQTPGQRNNEQFF
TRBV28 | CASSSQQGVGNIQYF
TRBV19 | CASSIWGSDTEAFF